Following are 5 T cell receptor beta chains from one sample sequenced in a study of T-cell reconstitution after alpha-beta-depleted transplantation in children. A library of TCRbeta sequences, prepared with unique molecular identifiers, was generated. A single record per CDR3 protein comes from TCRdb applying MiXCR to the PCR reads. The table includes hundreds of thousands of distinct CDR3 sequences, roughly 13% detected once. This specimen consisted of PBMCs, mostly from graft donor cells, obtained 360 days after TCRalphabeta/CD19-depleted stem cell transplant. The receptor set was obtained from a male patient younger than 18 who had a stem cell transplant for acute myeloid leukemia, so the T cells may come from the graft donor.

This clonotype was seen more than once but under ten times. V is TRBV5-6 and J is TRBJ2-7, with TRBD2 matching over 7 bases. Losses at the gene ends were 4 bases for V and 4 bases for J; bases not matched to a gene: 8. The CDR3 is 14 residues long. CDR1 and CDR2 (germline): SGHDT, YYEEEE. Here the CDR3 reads CASSPEGEGYEQYF. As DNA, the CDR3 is TGTGCCAGCAGCCCCGAAGGGGAGGGGTACGAGCAGTACTTC.

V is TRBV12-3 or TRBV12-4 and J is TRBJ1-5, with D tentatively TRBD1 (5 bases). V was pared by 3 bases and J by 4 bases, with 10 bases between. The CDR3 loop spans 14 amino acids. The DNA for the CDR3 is TGTGCCAGCAGTTTTCCGGGGCCAAATCAGCCCCAGCATTTT. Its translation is CASSFPGPNQPQHF.

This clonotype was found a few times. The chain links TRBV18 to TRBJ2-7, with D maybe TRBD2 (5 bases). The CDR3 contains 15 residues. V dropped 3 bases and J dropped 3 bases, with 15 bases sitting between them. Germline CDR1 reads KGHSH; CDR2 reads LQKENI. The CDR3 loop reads CASSPSQDSFYEQYF. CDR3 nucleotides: TGTGCCAGCTCACCCTCCCAGGACTCTTTCTACGAGCAGTACTTC. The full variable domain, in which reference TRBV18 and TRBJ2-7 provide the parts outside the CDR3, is NAGVMQNPRHLVRRRGQEARLRCSPMKGHSHVYWYRQLPEEGLKFMVYLQKENIIDESGMPKERFSAEFPKEGPSILRIQQVVRGDSAAYFCASSPSQDSFYEQYFGPGTRLTVT.

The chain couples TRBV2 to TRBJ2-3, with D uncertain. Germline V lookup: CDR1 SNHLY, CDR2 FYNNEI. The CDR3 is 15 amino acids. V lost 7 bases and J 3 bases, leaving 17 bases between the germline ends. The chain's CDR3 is CASTSGSIRTDTQYF. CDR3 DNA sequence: TGTGCCAGCACCTCCGGGTCCATAAGAACAGATACGCAGTATTTT.

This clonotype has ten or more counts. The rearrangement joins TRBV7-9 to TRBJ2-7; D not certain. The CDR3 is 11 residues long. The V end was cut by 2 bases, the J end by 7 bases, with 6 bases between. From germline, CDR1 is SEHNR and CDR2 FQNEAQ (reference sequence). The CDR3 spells CASSLLQEQYF. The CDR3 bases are TGTGCCAGCAGCTTACTTCAAGAGCAGTACTTC. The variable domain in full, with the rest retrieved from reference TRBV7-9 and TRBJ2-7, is DTGVSQNPRHKITKRGQNVTFRCDPISEHNRLYWYRQTLGQGPEFLTYFQNEAQLEKSRLLSDRFSAERPKGSFSTLEIQRTEQGDSAMYLCASSLLQEQYFGPGTRLTVT.